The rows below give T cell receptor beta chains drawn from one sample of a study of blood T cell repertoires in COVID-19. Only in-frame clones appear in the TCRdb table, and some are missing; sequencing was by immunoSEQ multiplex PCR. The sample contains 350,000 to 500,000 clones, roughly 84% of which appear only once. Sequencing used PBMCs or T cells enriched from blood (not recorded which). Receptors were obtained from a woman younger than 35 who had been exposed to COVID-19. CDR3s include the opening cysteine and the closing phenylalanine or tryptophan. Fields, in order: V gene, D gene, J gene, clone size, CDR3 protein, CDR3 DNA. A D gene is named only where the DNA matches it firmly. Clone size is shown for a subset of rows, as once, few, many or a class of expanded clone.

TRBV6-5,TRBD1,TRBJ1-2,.,CASSLDRVGGYTF,TGTGCCAGCAGTTTAGACAGGGTCGGAGGCTACACCTTC
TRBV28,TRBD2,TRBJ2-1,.,CASTVQRGHNEQFF,TGTGCCAGCACGGTCCAGCGGGGTCACAATGAGCAGTTCTTC
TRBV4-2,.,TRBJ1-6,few,CASSQAVQGAPALYNSPLHF,TGTGCCAGCAGCCAAGCCGTACAGGGCGCGCCGGCCCTCTATAATTCACCCCTCCACTTT
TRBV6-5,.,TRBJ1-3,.,CASSYSRGLSGNTIYF,TGTGCCAGCAGTTACTCCCGGGGACTCTCTGGAAACACCATATATTTT
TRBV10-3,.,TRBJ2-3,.,CAISTADTQYF,TGTGCCATCAGTACAGCAGATACGCAGTATTTT
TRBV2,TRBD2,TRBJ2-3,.,CASRPGTSGSYTDTQYF,TGTGCCAGCAGGCCCGGGACTAGCGGGAGTTACACAGATACGCAGTATTTT
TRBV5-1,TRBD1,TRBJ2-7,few,CASSPGQAAYEQYF,TGCGCCAGCAGCCCGGGACAGGCCGCCTACGAGCAGTACTTC
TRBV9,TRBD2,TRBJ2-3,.,CASSVGILAGGTDTQYF,TGTGCCAGCAGCGTGGGGATCCTAGCGGGGGGGACAGATACGCAGTATTTT
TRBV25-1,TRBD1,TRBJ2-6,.,CASSGPGTGTSGANVLTF,TGTGCCAGCAGTGGCCCCGGGACAGGTACCTCTGGGGCCAACGTCCTGACTTTC
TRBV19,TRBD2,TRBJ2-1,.,CASTDQLVRTSGSRLFF,TGTGCCAGTACCGATCAGCTAGTACGGACTAGCGGGAGTCGATTGTTCTTC
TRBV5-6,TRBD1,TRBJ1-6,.,CASSLQGTGIMPPPLHF,TGTGCCAGCAGCTTGCAAGGGACAGGGATTATGCCCCCACCCCTCCACTTT
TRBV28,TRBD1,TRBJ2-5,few,CASSLLDRFQETQYF,TGTGCCAGCAGTCTCTTGGACAGGTTCCAAGAGACCCAGTACTTC
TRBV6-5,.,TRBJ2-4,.,CALQDLNIQYF,TGTGCCTTACAGGACCTAAACATTCAGTACTTC
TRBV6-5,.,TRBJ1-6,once,CASSYGFQGNSPLHF,TGTGCCAGCAGTTACGGTTTTCAGGGGAATTCACCCCTCCACTTT
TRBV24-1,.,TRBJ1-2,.,CATSDNRQGRFGYGYTF,TGTGCCACCAGTGATAACCGGCAGGGGCGGTTCGGCTATGGCTACACCTTC
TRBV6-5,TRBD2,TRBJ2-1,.,CASRRAGDLNEQFF,TGTGCCAGCAGGCGAGCGGGGGACTTGAATGAGCAGTTCTTC
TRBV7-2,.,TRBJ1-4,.,CASSFWGSPNEKLFF,TGTGCCAGCAGCTTTTGGGGCAGCCCTAATGAAAAACTGTTTTTT
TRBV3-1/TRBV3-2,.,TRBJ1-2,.,CASSQAYPRQGHGYTF,TGTGCCAGCAGCCAAGCGTACCCTCGGCAGGGCCATGGCTACACCTTC
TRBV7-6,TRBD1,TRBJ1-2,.,CASSPAGGYGYTF,TGTGCCAGCAGCCCAGCAGGGGGGTATGGCTACACCTTC
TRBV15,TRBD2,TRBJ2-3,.,CATSGPLAGPLYGTDTQYF,TGTGCCACCAGCGGTCCCCTAGCGGGGCCCTTATATGGCACAGATACGCAGTATTTT
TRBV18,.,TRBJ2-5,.,CASSPQSGVQETQYF,TGTGCCAGCTCACCACAGTCCGGGGTCCAAGAGACCCAGTACTTC
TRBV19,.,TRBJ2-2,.,CASVNGGELFF,TGTGCCAGTGTGAACGGCGGGGAGCTGTTTTTT
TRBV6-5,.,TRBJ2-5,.,CASSYRYAPRETQYF,TGTGCCAGCAGTTACCGATATGCTCCGCGGGAGACCCAGTACTTC
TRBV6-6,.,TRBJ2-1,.,CASSYSIQERGEQFF,TGTGCCAGCAGTTACTCGATACAGGAAAGGGGTGAGCAGTTCTTC
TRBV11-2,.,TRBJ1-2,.,CASSLDPQGNYGYTF,TGTGCCAGCAGCTTAGATCCCCAGGGGAACTATGGCTACACCTTC
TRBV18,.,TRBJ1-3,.,CASSPPSRNTIYF,TGTGCCAGCTCACCACCGTCAAGAAACACCATATATTTT
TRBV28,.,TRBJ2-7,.,CASSLPRGGNYEQYF,TGTGCCAGCAGTTTGCCCCGTGGCGGAAACTACGAGCAGTACTTC
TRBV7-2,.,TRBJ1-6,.,CASSPTGTYSAGYNSPLHF,TGTGCCAGCAGCCCAACCGGGACATATTCAGCCGGCTATAATTCACCCCTCCACTTT
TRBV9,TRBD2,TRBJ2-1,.,CASSVRRLASYNEQFF,TGTGCCAGCAGCGTAAGGCGACTAGCGTCCTACAATGAGCAGTTCTTC
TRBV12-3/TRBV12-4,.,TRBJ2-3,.,CASSFRQGTQYF,TGTGCCAGCAGTTTCCGGCAGGGTACGCAGTATTTT
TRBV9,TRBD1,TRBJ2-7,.,CASSVEGQGGYEQYF,TGTGCCAGCAGCGTAGAAGGACAGGGGGGCTACGAGCAGTACTTC
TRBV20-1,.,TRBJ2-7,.,CSATSGVEQYF,TGCAGTGCAACATCAGGGGTCGAGCAGTACTTC
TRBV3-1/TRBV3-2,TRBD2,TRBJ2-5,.,CASSQASGSPQETQYF,TGTGCCAGCAGCCAAGCAAGCGGGAGTCCGCAAGAGACCCAGTACTTC
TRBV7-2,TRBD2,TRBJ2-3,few,CASSFRRGEADTQYF,TGTGCCAGCAGCTTCCGGCGGGGGGAGGCAGATACGCAGTATTTT
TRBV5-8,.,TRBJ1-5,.,CASSTLVRRGTQPQHF,TGTGCCAGCAGCACCCTTGTCCGGCGGGGCACCCAGCCCCAGCATTTT
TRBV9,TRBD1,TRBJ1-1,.,CASSLSGTGHTEAFF,TGTGCCAGCAGCCTATCCGGGACAGGGCACACTGAAGCTTTCTTT
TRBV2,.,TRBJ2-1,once,CASSRSGTYNEQFF,TGTGCCAGCAGTCGCTCGGGTACCTACAATGAGCAGTTCTTC
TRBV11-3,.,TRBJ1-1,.,CASSHGTFGEAFF,TGTGCCAGCAGCCATGGGACATTTGGGGAGGCTTTCTTT
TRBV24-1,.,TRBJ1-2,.,CATSDWTGVGYTF,TGTGCCACCAGTGATTGGACGGGAGTTGGCTACACCTTC
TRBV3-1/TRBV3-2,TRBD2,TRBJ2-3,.,CASSLRGGTDTQYF,TGTGCCAGCAGCCTCCGGGGGGGCACAGATACGCAGTATTTT
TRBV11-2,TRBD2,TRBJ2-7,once,CASRPTAGTEQYF,TGTGCCAGCAGACCGACAGCGGGAACCGAGCAGTACTTC
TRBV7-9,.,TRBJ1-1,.,CASSTGNTEAFF,TGTGCCAGCAGTACAGGTAACACTGAAGCTTTCTTT
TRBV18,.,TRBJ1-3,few,CASSPPVGYSGNTIYF,TGTGCCAGCTCACCACCCGTCGGTTACTCTGGAAACACCATATATTTT
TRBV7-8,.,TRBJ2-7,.,CASSFQGNMGYEQYF,TGTGCCAGCAGCTTCCAGGGGAACATGGGGTACGAGCAGTACTTC
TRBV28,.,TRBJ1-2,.,CASSLFKGDYGYTF,TGTGCCAGCAGTTTATTTAAGGGGGACTATGGCTACACCTTC
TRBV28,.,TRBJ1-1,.,CASSTMNTEAFF,TGTGCCAGCAGTACAATGAACACTGAAGCTTTCTTT
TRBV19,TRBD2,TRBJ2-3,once,CASSRPGGSTDTQYF,TGTGCCAGTAGTAGGCCGGGAGGAAGCACAGATACGCAGTATTTT
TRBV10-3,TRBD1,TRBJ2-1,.,CASTDRAYNEQFF,TGTGCCTCCACGGACAGGGCCTACAATGAGCAGTTCTTC
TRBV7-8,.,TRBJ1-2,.,CASSRTVNYGYTF,TGTGCCAGCAGCAGGACAGTTAACTATGGCTACACCTTC
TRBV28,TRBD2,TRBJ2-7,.,CASRDRGGEGYEQYF,TGTGCCAGCAGGGACCGGGGAGGGGAGGGGTACGAGCAGTACTTC